This section outlines one T cell receptor (beta chain) sequence together with its context. This table comes from immunoSEQ multiplex PCR, and its TCRdb copy is limited to in-frame clones, with some not included. The sample carries approximately 77,000 clones, 60% to 85% recorded once. These data are taken from a study of radiotherapy plus CTLA-4 blockade in lung cancer. Germline V CDR1 and CDR2: MNHEY, SMNVEV (reference sequence). CDR3 length equals 14 residues. Trimming stripped 6 bases from V and 0 bases from J, with 9 bases between. This material consisted of peripheral blood, taken from a patient treated with radiotherapy plus ipilimumab. V is TRBV27 and J is TRBJ1-3; no definite D call. This clonotype was sampled from a human donor with non-small cell lung cancer whose response to radiotherapy plus ipilimumab could not be evaluated. Some clones in this sample may be carry-over from other donors' samples. DNA of the CDR3: TGTGCCAGCAGATTGGCTTACTCTGGAAACACCATATATTTT. Protein sequence: CASRLAYSGNTIYF.